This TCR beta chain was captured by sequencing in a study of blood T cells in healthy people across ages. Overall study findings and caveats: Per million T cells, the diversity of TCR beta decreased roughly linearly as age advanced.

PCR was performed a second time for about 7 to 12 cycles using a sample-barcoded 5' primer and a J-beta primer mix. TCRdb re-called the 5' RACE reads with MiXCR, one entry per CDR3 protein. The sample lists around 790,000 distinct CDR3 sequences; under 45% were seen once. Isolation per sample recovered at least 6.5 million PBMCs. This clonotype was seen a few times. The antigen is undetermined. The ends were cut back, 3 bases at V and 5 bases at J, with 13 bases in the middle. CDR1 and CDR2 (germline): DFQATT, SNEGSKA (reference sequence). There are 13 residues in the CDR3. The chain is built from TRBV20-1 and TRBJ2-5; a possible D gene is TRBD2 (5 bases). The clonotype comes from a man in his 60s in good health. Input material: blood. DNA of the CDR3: TGCAGTGCTAGTGGGGTGAAGCGGGAGACCCAGTACTTC. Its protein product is CSASGVKRETQYF.